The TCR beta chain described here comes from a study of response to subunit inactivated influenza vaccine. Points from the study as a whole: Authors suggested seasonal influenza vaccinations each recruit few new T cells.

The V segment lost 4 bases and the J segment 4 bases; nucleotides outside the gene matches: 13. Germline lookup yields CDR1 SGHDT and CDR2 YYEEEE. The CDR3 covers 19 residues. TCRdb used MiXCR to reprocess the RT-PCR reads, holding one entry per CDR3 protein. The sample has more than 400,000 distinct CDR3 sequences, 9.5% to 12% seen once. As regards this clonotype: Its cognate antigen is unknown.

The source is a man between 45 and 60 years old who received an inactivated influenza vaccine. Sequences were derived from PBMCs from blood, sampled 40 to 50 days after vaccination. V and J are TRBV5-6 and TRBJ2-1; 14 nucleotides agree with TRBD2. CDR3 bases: TGTGCCAGCAGCCGCCTCCCCGGGACTAGCGGGAGCAGTTACAATGAGCAGTTCTTC. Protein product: CASSRLPGTSGSSYNEQFF.